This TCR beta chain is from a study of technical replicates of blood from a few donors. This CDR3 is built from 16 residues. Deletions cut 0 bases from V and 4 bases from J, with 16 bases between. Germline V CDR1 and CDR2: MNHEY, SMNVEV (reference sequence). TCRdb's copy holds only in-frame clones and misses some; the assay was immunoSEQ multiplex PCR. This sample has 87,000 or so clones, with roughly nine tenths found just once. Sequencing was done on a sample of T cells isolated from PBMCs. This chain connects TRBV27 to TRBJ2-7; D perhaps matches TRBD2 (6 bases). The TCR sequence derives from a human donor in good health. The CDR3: CASSLSWRADYYEQYF. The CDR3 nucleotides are TGTGCCAGCAGTTTATCATGGCGGGCGGACTATTACGAGCAGTACTTC.